Following are 7 T cell receptor beta chains from one sample sequenced in a study of regulatory T cells in long-lasting Graves disease. TCR beta libraries were built with iRepertoire HTBI primers and Arm-PCR of CDR3 regions. TCRdb called the multiplex PCR reads again in MiXCR, with one record for every CDR3 protein. The sample holds around 500,000 distinct CDR3 sequences; about 15% are singletons and the top ten take 25%. This sample's time point: newly diagnosed GD, antithyroid drugs for less than 3 months. RNA extracted from PBMCs served as the sequencing template. These data also formed part of another study, on T cells in Graves' hyperthyroidism and ophthalmopathy.

Sequenced here: peripheral blood mononuclear cells (PBMCs), sampled at new diagnosis, from a patient treated with antithyroid drugs. The receptors stem from a woman between 40 and 65 years old with Graves disease.

The V call is TRBV12-3 or TRBV12-4, the J call TRBJ2-5; TRBD2 is a possible D gene (6 bases). The V end lost 6 bases, the J end lost 5 bases, and 13 bases lay between the germline ends. This CDR3 spans 13 amino acids. As DNA, the CDR3 is TGTGCCAGCAGAAGGACTAATACGGAGACCCAGTACTTC. Translation: CASRRTNTETQYF.

This clonotype was observed at least ten times. The rearrangement uses TRBV6-1 and TRBJ1-1; TRBD1 might be the D (5 bases). The germline V and J ends were trimmed by 6 bases and 4 bases, with 12 bases remaining between them. Germline V gives CDR1 MNHNS, CDR2 SASEGT. The CDR3 length is 13 residues. CDR3 sequence: CASRHPGITEAFF. CDR3 nucleotides: TGTGCCAGCAGGCATCCAGGGATCACTGAAGCTTTCTTT.

The sample holds many counts of this clonotype. V is TRBV2 and J is TRBJ2-3; TRBD2 is a possible D gene (5 bases). Trimming stripped 4 bases from V and 0 bases from J, with 11 bases between. This CDR3 region has 15 residues. Germline V gives CDR1 SNHLY, CDR2 FYNNEI. DNA of the CDR3: TGTGCCAGCAGTGTGGACTCGAGGAGCACAGATACGCAGTATTTT. Encoded protein: CASSVDSRSTDTQYF.

This clonotype was picked up a small number of times. The chain employs TRBV18 and TRBJ1-3; TRBD1 might be the D (5 bases). CDR1 is KGHSH and CDR2 is LQKENI in the germline V gene. V lost 2 bases to trimming and J lost 0 bases, with 8 bases between them. This CDR3 is built from 15 residues. The chain's CDR3 is CASSPGGSSGNTIYF. CDR3 in DNA: TGTGCCAGCTCACCAGGGGGGAGCTCTGGAAACACCATATATTTT.

The sample holds many counts of this clonotype. The chain couples TRBV9 to TRBJ2-1; 7 bases map to TRBD2. Looked up from germline, CDR1 is SGDLS and CDR2 is YYNGEE. J lost 3 bases, V lost 3 bases, and 6 bases had no gene match. CDR3 length: 15 residues. Here the CDR3 DNA reads TGTGCCAGCAGCGCCGAAGCGGGGTACTACAATGAGCAGTTCTTC. It translates to CASSAEAGYYNEQFF. Filled out from reference TRBV9 and TRBJ2-1, the complete variable domain reads DSGVTQTPKHLITATGQRVTLRCSPRSGDLSVYWYQQSLDQGLQFLIQYYNGEERAKGNILERFSAQQFPDLHSELNLSSLELGDSALYFCASSAEAGYYNEQFFGPGTRLTVL.

A few counts support this clonotype. This chain links TRBV19 with TRBJ2-3; 7 nucleotides match TRBD1. CDR3 length equals 12 residues. V lost 2 bases to trimming and J lost 13 bases; unmatched junction nucleotides: 6. Germline CDR1 is LNHDA and CDR2 is SQIVND (reference sequence). The CDR3 region is CASSIKTGKEYF. The CDR3 nucleotides read TGTGCCAGTAGTATAAAGACAGGGAAGGAGTATTTT.

This clonotype appeared a few times. The chain joins TRBV28 to TRBJ1-2; weak D call: TRBD1 (5 bases). Germline V gene data show CDR1 as MDHEN and CDR2 as SYDVKM. V was clipped by 7 bases and J by 7 bases, with 22 bases between them. This CDR3 is 15 amino acids long. The CDR3 here is CASNRGDGTGFGYTF. CDR3 nucleotides: TGTGCCAGCAACCGTGGGGACGGGACCGGTTTTGGCTACACCTTC.